This is a list of T cell receptor beta chains from one sample in a study of T cell responses to AZD1222 COVID-19 vaccine. Measured with immunoSEQ multiplex PCR; TCRdb has only the in-frame clones, and not every one. Of around 140,000 clones listed, roughly 90% are singletons. Sequenced here: peripheral blood, sampled on day 0 of AZD1222 vaccination. Every receptor here comes from an adult in good health. Both conserved end residues are part of each CDR3. D genes are given only for firm matches. Clone size is stated in some rows and not others, as once, few, many or a class when expanded.

J	size	D	V	CDR3	DNA
TRBJ1-6	once	NA	TRBV19	CASSGYRENNSPLHF	TGTGCCAGTAGTGGATACAGGGAAAATAATTCACCCCTCCACTTT
TRBJ2-7	NA	TRBD1	TRBV5-1	CASSAANTGVEQYF	TGCGCCAGCAGCGCGGCAAATACAGGGGTGGAGCAGTACTTC
TRBJ1-1	NA	TRBD1	TRBV9	CASTQTGAEAFF	TGTGCCAGCACCCAGACAGGGGCTGAAGCTTTCTTT
TRBJ1-2	NA	NA	TRBV7-2	CASSLGAGNSYGYTF	TGTGCCAGCAGCTTAGGTGCAGGGAACTCGTATGGCTACACCTTC
TRBJ1-1	NA	NA	TRBV7-2	CASSTGWAGNTEAFF	TGTGCCAGCAGCACCGGTTGGGCAGGGAACACTGAAGCTTTCTTT
TRBJ2-6	NA	NA	TRBV6-5	CASSYLGAGGANVLTF	TGTGCCAGCAGTTACCTGGGAGCGGGCGGGGCCAACGTCCTGACTTTC
TRBJ1-5	NA	NA	TRBV5-1	CASSLEYSGDSNQPQHF	TGCGCCAGCAGCTTGGAGTACTCAGGGGATAGCAATCAGCCCCAGCATTTT
TRBJ1-4	NA	NA	TRBV7-9	CASSLGGARQESNEKLFF	TGTGCCAGCAGCTTAGGGGGAGCTAGACAGGAATCAAATGAAAAACTGTTTTTT
TRBJ2-1	NA	NA	TRBV15	CATGESYNEQFF	TGTGCCACCGGGGAATCCTACAATGAGCAGTTCTTC
TRBJ1-3	NA	NA	TRBV15	CATSKSPPSSSGNTIYF	TGTGCCACCAGCAAGAGTCCGCCTAGTAGCTCTGGAAACACCATATATTTT
TRBJ1-5	NA	NA	TRBV9	CASSVGEGRSNQPQHF	TGTGCCAGCAGCGTAGGGGAAGGGAGAAGCAATCAGCCCCAGCATTTT
TRBJ2-3	NA	NA	TRBV5-1	CASSFRQADTQYF	TGCGCCAGCAGCTTTAGACAGGCGGATACGCAGTATTTT
TRBJ1-5	NA	NA	TRBV5-1	CASSLYSNQPQHF	TGCGCCAGCAGCCTATATAGCAATCAGCCCCAGCATTTT
TRBJ1-1	NA	TRBD1	TRBV5-4	CATVGTGEAFF	TGTGCCACCGTAGGGACAGGTGAAGCTTTCTTT
TRBJ1-4	NA	TRBD1	TRBV10-3	CAISEDRATNEKLFF	TGTGCCATCAGTGAGGACAGGGCAACTAATGAAAAACTGTTTTTT
TRBJ1-1	NA	NA	TRBV11-1	CASSYEVTEAFF	TGTGCCAGCAGCTATGAGGTTACTGAAGCTTTCTTT
TRBJ2-2	NA	NA	TRBV19	CASLPHGNTGELFF	TGTGCCAGCCTCCCCCACGGAAACACCGGGGAGCTGTTTTTT
TRBJ1-5	NA	NA	TRBV19	CAGDDLPYQPQHF	TGTGCAGGGGATGATTTACCCTATCAGCCCCAGCATTTT
TRBJ2-7	NA	NA	TRBV7-2	CASSFQTAYEQYF	TGTGCCAGCAGCTTCCAAACGGCCTACGAGCAGTACTTC
TRBJ1-1	NA	TRBD1	TRBV27	CASSLSRQAGGLGWNTEAFF	TGTGCCAGCAGTTTATCCCGACAGGCAGGGGGTTTGGGCTGGAACACTGAAGCTTTCTTT
TRBJ1-2	once	NA	TRBV6-5	CASRVGANYGYTF	TGTGCCAGCAGGGTGGGAGCTAACTATGGCTACACCTTC
TRBJ1-2	NA	NA	TRBV25-1	CASSESGQGRHYGYTF	TGTGCCAGCAGTGAATCGGGGCAGGGACGGCACTATGGCTACACCTTC
TRBJ2-1	few	NA	TRBV18	CASSQGSNEQFF	TGTGCCAGCTCACAGGGGTCAAATGAGCAGTTCTTC
TRBJ1-2	NA	NA	TRBV10-3	CAISESPGGTYGYTF	TGTGCCATCAGTGAGTCTCCGGGCGGGACCTATGGCTACACCTTC
TRBJ1-4	NA	NA	TRBV16	CASSQYRANEKLFF	TGTGCCAGCAGCCAATACAGAGCTAATGAAAAACTGTTTTTT
TRBJ1-2	NA	NA	TRBV9	CASSLDQYRDGGYTF	TGTGCCAGCAGCCTTGACCAGTACAGGGATGGTGGCTACACCTTC
TRBJ1-2	NA	NA	TRBV10-3	CAISGQSNYGYTF	TGTGCCATCAGTGGACAGTCCAACTATGGCTACACCTTC
TRBJ2-3	NA	NA	TRBV5-4	CASSLSGKDTQYF	TGTGCCAGCAGCTTATCCGGAAAGGATACGCAGTATTTT
TRBJ1-2	NA	NA	TRBV7-2	CASSLLAGLYGYTF	TGTGCCAGCAGCCTTCTGGCGGGACTCTATGGCTACACCTTC
TRBJ2-3	NA	NA	TRBV6-5	CASSKEGDTQYF	TGTGCCAGCAGCAAAGAAGGAGATACGCAGTATTTT
TRBJ2-2	NA	TRBD2	TRBV4-2	CASSQEAGEVTGELFF	TGTGCCAGCAGCCAAGAAGCGGGAGAGGTCACCGGGGAGCTGTTTTTT